The source of this T cell receptor beta chain is a study of blood T cell repertoires in COVID-19. Whole-study context: T cells, B-cell-depleted T cells, or PBMCs provided the cDNA or gDNA that served as material.

CDR1 is SGHDT, CDR2 YYEEEE, per germline. Trimming stripped 4 bases from V and 9 bases from J, with 17 bases between. This CDR3 region has 14 residues. Sequencing was performed with immunoSEQ multiplex PCR; in TCRdb, only in-frame clones are kept and a portion is missing. Of approximately 530,000 clones in the sample, 70% to 90% were seen once. This chain joins TRBV5-6 and TRBJ1-3; tentatively, D is TRBD1 (5 bases). The source is a woman aged 50 to 60 with COVID-19, enrolled during active disease. Sequencing was carried out using peripheral blood. In DNA, the CDR3 is TGTGCCAGCAGCCCGGGGGGATCTGTTGGCACCATATATTTT. Translated, it gives CASSPGGSVGTIYF.